This T cell receptor (beta chain) was sequenced in a study of PD-L1 blockade in urothelial cancer. Study summary: The median number of T cells present in blood samples was 130,000 to 150,000.

Clones were read by immunoSEQ multiplex PCR, and TCRdb kept only the in-frame ones, dropping some. The repertoire holds fewer than 60,000 clones, with approximately 84% as singletons. This sample's time point: pretreatment peripheral blood. The clonotype originates from a man aged 50-59 years with urothelial cancer. The specimen was PBMCs, collected around atezolizumab (anti-PD-L1) treatment.

The CDR3 spells CASSPGGPTNEKLFF. The CDR3 DNA reads TGTGCCAGCTCACCAGGGGGCCCAACTAATGAAAAACTGTTTTTT. V is TRBV18 and J is TRBJ1-4; tentatively, D is TRBD1 (6 bases). Germline V gene data show CDR1 as KGHSH and CDR2 as LQKENI. Trimming shortened V by 2 bases and J by 0 bases, and 7 bases separated the two germline ends. The CDR3 is 15 residues long.